The 26 T cell receptor beta chains listed next were all sequenced from one sample in a study of human T cells and chemical hapten exposure. The time point: pre-sensitization, week 0. Noted treatment: therapeutic diphenylcyclopropenone sensitization with weekly scalp DPC. In TCRdb, the RACE reads were re-called with MiXCR into one record per CDR3 protein. The sample lists about 120,000 distinct CDR3 sequences, approximately 13% seen once, with approximately 2.6% in the top ten. The sequences come from whole blood, collected in connection with sensitization to the hapten diphenylcyclopropenone (DPC). The receptors shown here come from a woman aged 18 to 35 with alopecia areata. Some clones in this sample may be carry-over from other donors' samples.

This clonotype was observed at least ten times. The gene calls are TRBV6-2 or TRBV6-3 and TRBJ1-1, with 9 bases lining up with TRBD1. Germline lookup yields CDR1 MNHEY and CDR2 SVGEGT. J was trimmed by 5 bases and V by 6 bases; bases with no gene match: 10. The CDR3 runs to 15 residues. CDR3: CASSDAGTGLTEAFF. As DNA, the CDR3 is TGTGCCAGCAGCGATGCCGGGACAGGGTTAACTGAAGCTTTCTTT.

The chain uses TRBV6-2 or TRBV6-3 and TRBJ1-2; maybe TRBD1 (6 bases). V was pared by 4 bases and J by 6 bases, with 9 bases between. The CDR3 totals 12 residues. Looked up from germline, CDR1 is MNHEY and CDR2 is SVGEGT. The CDR3 DNA reads TGTGCCAGCAGTTGGACAGCAAATGGCTACACCTTC. Translation gives CASSWTANGYTF.

This clonotype was seen more than once but under ten times. The V gene is TRBV10-3, the J gene TRBJ1-1, with D possibly being TRBD1 (6 bases). The V gene's germline CDR1 is ENHRY and CDR2 SYGVKD. V shed 10 bases and J shed 5 bases, with 14 bases lying between them. This CDR3 spans 12 amino acids. Here the CDR3 DNA reads TGTGCCACCAGGGGCAGAGAAACTGAAGCTTTCTTT. Translating gives CATRGRETEAFF.

This clonotype has more than one count but fewer than ten. The rearrangement links TRBV7-9 to TRBJ2-1; D might be TRBD2 (6 bases). V was clipped by 5 bases and J by 6 bases, with 17 bases between them. This CDR3 comprises 15 residues. Germline CDR1 and CDR2: SEHNR and FQNEAQ (reference sequence). DNA for the CDR3: TGTGCCAGCAGCAGGGACTTCTCCTTTATCAATGAGCAGTTCTTC. Translated: CASSRDFSFINEQFF.

This clonotype was seen a handful of times. The J gene is TRBJ1-5, the V gene TRBV18, with D perhaps TRBD1 (5 bases). The germline CDR1 and CDR2 sequences are KGHSH and LQKENI. The CDR3 has 16 amino acids. Trimming removed 2 bases at V and 2 bases at J, with 13 bases between. In DNA, the CDR3 is TGTGCCAGCTCACCATTGGGGGGATTGGGCAATCAGCCCCAGCATTTT. As protein: CASSPLGGLGNQPQHF.

The genes are TRBV15 and TRBJ2-7; D is possibly TRBD1 or TRBD2 (5 bases each). Germline CDR1 is LNHNV and CDR2 is YYDKDF (reference sequence). Between the trimmed V and J ends, which lost 4 bases and 3 bases, there was a span of 10 bases. This CDR3 is built from 13 residues. The CDR3 sequence: CATSTGRFYEQYF. CDR3 nucleotides: TGTGCCACCAGCACGGGACGGTTCTACGAGCAGTACTTC.

This clonotype was detected only a few times. The chain has TRBV19 and TRBJ2-5, with 8 nucleotides matching TRBD1. The CDR3 runs to 15 residues. Germline values: CDR1 LNHDA, CDR2 SQIVND (reference sequence). The trim removed 3 bases at V and 4 bases at J, leaving 7 bases unmatched. For the CDR3, the DNA is TGTGCCAGTAGTATGCAGGGGGCGCTCGGAGAGACCCAGTACTTC. Translation: CASSMQGALGETQYF.

This clonotype has more than one count but fewer than ten. This chain joins TRBV6-4 and TRBJ2-2; D not certain. In germline, CDR1 is MRHNA, CDR2 SNTAGT. CDR3 length: 12 amino acids. V lost 2 bases and J lost 6, with 4 bases in between. The CDR3 spells CASSDPPGELFF. CDR3 DNA sequence: TGTGCCAGCAGTGACCCGCCCGGGGAGCTGTTTTTT.

This clonotype has only a few counts. V and J are TRBV7-9 and TRBJ2-2; D is perhaps TRBD1 or TRBD2 (5 bases each). The CDR3 totals 15 residues. CDR1 is SEHNR, CDR2 FQNEAQ, per germline (reference sequence). Trimming removed 6 bases from V and 3 bases from J, with 14 bases in between. The CDR3 nucleotides are TGTGCCAGCAGTCCAACCGGGACCTACACCGGGGAGCTGTTTTTT. Translation gives CASSPTGTYTGELFF.

In its sample, this clonotype was seen a few times. The rearrangement uses TRBV30 and TRBJ2-7, with D perhaps matching TRBD1 or TRBD2 (5 bases each). V gave up 0 bases and J gave up 2 bases, with 11 bases separating them. There are 14 residues in the CDR3. CDR1 GTSNPN and CDR2 SVGIG come from the germline V gene (reference sequence). CDR3: CAWSVPRGAYEQYF. In DNA form, the CDR3 reads TGTGCCTGGAGTGTACCTAGAGGGGCCTACGAGCAGTACTTC.

This clonotype was counted a single time. This rearrangement joins TRBV2 to TRBJ1-5; possibly TRBD1 for D (5 bases). The CDR3 is 16 amino acids. The V gene lost 3 bases and the J gene lost 3 bases, with 15 bases spanning the gap. Germline assignment: CDR1 SNHLY and CDR2 FYNNEI. Here the CDR3 reads CASSETGREYNQPQHF. The CDR3 coding sequence is TGTGCCAGCAGTGAGACGGGCAGGGAATACAATCAGCCCCAGCATTTT.

This clonotype has ten or more counts. The chain couples TRBV7-2 to TRBJ1-3; D is uncertain. The CDR3 spans 12 residues. Trimming removed 2 bases at V and 12 bases at J, with 11 bases between. The germline V gene has CDR1 SGHTA and CDR2 FQGNSA. The CDR3, as DNA: TGTGCCAGCAGCTTATCGGGAGTTGACATATATTTT. Translation: CASSLSGVDIYF.

The gene calls are TRBV29-1 and TRBJ2-3; unclear D gene. The ends were cut back, 2 bases at V and 2 bases at J, with 5 bases in the middle. Germline values: CDR1 SQVTM, CDR2 ANQGSEA. The length of the CDR3 is 12 residues. The CDR3 spells CSVEPTTDTQYF. The CDR3 coding sequence is TGCAGCGTTGAACCCACCACAGATACGCAGTATTTT.

This sequence joins TRBV20-1 and TRBJ1-1; D perhaps matches TRBD1 (5 bases). The CDR3 has 13 residues. The germline V and J ends were trimmed by 7 bases and 0 bases, with 12 bases remaining between them. The germline CDR1 and CDR2 sequences are DFQATT and SNEGSKA (reference sequence). The CDR3 DNA reads as TGCAGTGTTCGAGACAGTCTGAACACTGAAGCTTTCTTT. Protein sequence: CSVRDSLNTEAFF.

This clonotype occurred a few times. This sequence joins TRBV18 and TRBJ2-5, with D perhaps being TRBD1 or TRBD2 (6 bases each). Per germline, CDR1 KGHSH and CDR2 LQKENI. The V end was cut by 0 bases, the J end by 6 bases, with 11 bases between. The CDR3 length is 14 residues. The CDR3 DNA is TGTGCCAGCTCACCACCGGGGGGCTCGAAGACCCAGTACTTC. This codes for CASSPPGGSKTQYF. The full variable domain, completed using reference TRBV18 and TRBJ2-5, is NAGVMQNPRHLVRRRGQEARLRCSPMKGHSHVYWYRQLPEEGLKFMVYLQKENIIDESGMPKERFSAEFPKEGPSILRIQQVVRGDSAAYFCASSPPGGSKTQYFGPGTRLLVL.

There are many counts of this clonotype. The chain has TRBV20-1 and TRBJ1-6, with 10 positions matching TRBD1. CDR3 length: 15 amino acids. Unmatched junction bases numbered 6, after V lost 3 bases and J lost 7 bases. Germline V gene data show CDR1 as DFQATT and CDR2 as SNEGSKA (reference sequence). CDR3: CSARSGQGGNSPLHF. The CDR3 bases are TGCAGTGCTAGGTCAGGACAGGGGGGGAATTCACCCCTCCACTTT.

In this sample, this clonotype turned up many times. This sequence joins TRBV6-2 or TRBV6-3 and TRBJ2-7; D gene uncertain. The germline gives CDR1 MNHEY, CDR2 SVGEGT. V was clipped by 2 bases and J by 3 bases, with 17 bases between them. This CDR3 region has 16 residues. The CDR3 nucleotides are TGTGCCAGCAGTTACGTGGGAATGACCAATATCTACGAGCAGTACTTC. Encoded protein: CASSYVGMTNIYEQYF.

The rearrangement uses TRBV6-2 or TRBV6-3 and TRBJ1-2; 8 bases map to TRBD1. Germline V gene lookup returns CDR1 MNHEY and CDR2 SVGEGT. This CDR3 has 14 residues. The junction had 2 bases not matched to a gene; V was cut back by 1 base and J by 4 bases. The CDR3 loop is CASSYLGQAYGYTF. Here the CDR3 DNA reads TGTGCCAGCAGTTACTTGGGACAGGCCTATGGCTACACCTTC.

This clonotype has only a few counts. The rearrangement joins TRBV6-5 to TRBJ1-6; D call uncertain. Trimming removed 10 bases at V and 8 bases at J, with 12 bases between. The CDR3 is made up of 12 amino acids. Germline V gene data show CDR1 as MNHEY and CDR2 as SVGAGI. CDR3 DNA: TGTGCCACCCGCCGTTGGGATTCACCCCTCCACTTT. This gives the protein CATRRWDSPLHF.

The rearrangement links TRBV6-5 to TRBJ1-1, with a possible D match to TRBD1 (6 bases). CDR1 and CDR2 (germline): MNHEY, SVGAGI. The CDR3 spans 12 residues. V was shortened by 6 bases and J by 1 base, with 6 bases between the two germline ends. CDR3 coding DNA: TGTGCCAGCAGGACAGGGAACACTGAAGCTTTCTTT. This codes for CASRTGNTEAFF.

This sequence joins TRBV12-5 and TRBJ1-1, with a tentative D call TRBD1 (5 bases). The CDR3 consists of 14 residues. The V end lost 6 bases, the J end lost 1 base, and 12 bases lay between the germline ends. Germline V CDR1 and CDR2: LGHNT, FRNRAP. CDR3 sequence: CASGSRDPNTEAFF. The CDR3 DNA follows: TGTGCTAGTGGAAGCCGGGACCCGAACACTGAAGCTTTCTTT. The variable domain in full, with the rest retrieved from reference TRBV12-5 and TRBJ1-1, is DARVTQTPRHKVTEMGQEVTMRCQPILGHNTVFWYRQTMMQGLELLAYFRNRAPLDDSGMPKDRFSAEMPDATLATLKIQPSEPRDSAVYFCASGSRDPNTEAFFGQGTRLTVV.

The chain uses TRBV27 and TRBJ2-2; 7 positions agree with TRBD1. CDR1 and CDR2 from the germline V gene are MNHEY and SMNVEV (reference sequence). V dropped 7 bases and J dropped 0; count of bases not matched to a gene: 8. This CDR3 is built from 16 residues. The CDR3 reads CASNPWGQSNTGELFF. CDR3 nucleotide sequence: TGTGCCAGCAACCCGTGGGGACAGTCGAACACCGGGGAGCTGTTTTTT.

This clonotype was seen more than once but under ten times. The rearrangement joins TRBV7-9 to TRBJ2-2, with D maybe TRBD2 (6 bases). Germline V lookup: CDR1 SEHNR, CDR2 FQNEAQ (reference sequence). Trimming pared 6 bases from V and 7 bases from J, leaving 15 bases between. The CDR3 covers 14 residues. CDR3 loop: CASRTPGADGELFF. The CDR3 region has the DNA TGTGCCAGCAGAACTCCGGGAGCCGACGGGGAGCTGTTTTTT.

The sample holds many counts of this clonotype. This chain links TRBV29-1 with TRBJ2-7; D is tentatively TRBD1 or TRBD2 (5 bases each). Germline loops: CDR1 SQVTM, CDR2 ANQGSEA. This CDR3 has 10 amino acids. V was pared by 7 bases and J by 11 bases, with 15 bases between. CDR3 coding DNA: TGCAGCGCACGGGACGTCCAAGAGTACTTC. As protein: CSARDVQEYF.

This clonotype was counted many times. As DNA, the CDR3 is TGTGCCAGCAGCTCCCTTGGTCAGGGTAATTCACCCCTCCACTTT. Translation: CASSSLGQGNSPLHF. This chain links TRBV11-2 with TRBJ1-6, with a weak D call TRBD1 (5 bases). CDR1 SGHAT and CDR2 FQNNGV come from the germline V gene. The ends were cut back, 4 bases at V and 6 bases at J, with 13 bases in the middle. This CDR3 spans 15 amino acids.

This clonotype was seen many times. The gene calls are TRBV6-5 and TRBJ2-6; D ambiguous. Trimming removed 2 bases at V and 0 bases at J, with 5 bases between. Germline lookup yields CDR1 MNHEY and CDR2 SVGAGI. The CDR3 has 15 amino acids. CDR3 in DNA: TGTGCCAGCAGTTACATGCGCTCTGGGGCCAACGTCCTGACTTTC. Protein sequence: CASSYMRSGANVLTF.